The next 20 T cell receptor delta chains were all read from a single sample in a study of human gamma delta and Vdelta1 T cells. TCRdb called clones anew from the PCR reads with CATT. The sample shows about 6,400 delta-chain clones, around two fifths of them seen only once. Antigen specificity for these receptors is unknown. What was sequenced was Vdelta1 gamma-delta T cells from blood grown in culture (DOT cells). Source of these receptors: a human donor in good health.

The rearrangement uses TRDV1 and TRDJ1; 8 bases match TRDD3. Per the germline V gene, CDR1 is TSWWSYY and CDR2 is QGS. The CDR3 has 19 amino acids. The V gene end was trimmed by 3 bases and the J gene end by 0 bases; junction bases not matched to a gene: 15. CDR3 in DNA: TGTGCTCTTGGGGAGAATGGGCTACGGTACTGGGGGTACACCGATAAACTCATCTTT. It is translated as CALGENGLRYWGYTDKLIF.

V is TRDV2 and J is TRDJ3; 12 nucleotides match TRDD3. Germline lookup yields CDR1 GEAIGNYY and CDR2 EKD. Germline trimming cut 5 bases from V and 0 bases from J; bases unmatched to any gene: 19. CDR3 length: 23 residues. CDR3 amino acids: CACGRGRTGGYKPSSWDTRQMFF. The CDR3 region has the DNA TGTGCCTGTGGGCGGGGCCGTACTGGGGGATACAAACCTTCCTCCTGGGACACCCGACAGATGTTTTTC.

The chain couples TRDV1 to TRDJ1; 11 nucleotides line up with TRDD3. Trimming at V came to 5 bases and at J to 2 bases, leaving 22 bases not matched to a gene. This CDR3 comprises 21 residues. The germline CDR1 and CDR2 sequences are TSWWSYY and QGS. CDR3 nucleotide sequence: TGTGCTCTTGGGAACCATCCTTCCTCCAATCTACTGGGGGATATTACCGATAAACTCATCTTT. It codes for CALGNHPSSNLLGDITDKLIF.

This clone appeared a few times. The V and J genes are TRDV1 and TRDJ1; no definite D call. Germline assignment: CDR1 TSWWSYY and CDR2 QGS. The CDR3 sequence is 21 residues long. Trimming pared 1 base from V and 4 bases from J, leaving 31 bases between. CDR3 nucleotide sequence: TGTGCTCTTGGGGAACCCTCGGTACCCTCCCGGACCCTCGTTGTGTGCGATAAACTCATCTTT. This codes for CALGEPSVPSRTLVVCDKLIF.

With regard to this clone: A much larger clone sits a single nucleotide away, making a read error possible. J is TRDJ1 and V is TRDV2; TRDD3 matches 7 bases. Germline V CDR1 and CDR2: GEAIGNYY, EKD. With V trimmed by 0 bases and J by 3 bases, 21 bases remained unmatched. There are 20 residues in the CDR3. As DNA, the CDR3 is TGTGCCTGTGACACCCTCTTCCGGCGGATACGTAGTTATGAAGCCGATAAACTCATCTTT. Its protein product is CACDTLFRRIRSYEADKLIF.

This clone was counted between two and nine times. This sequence joins TRDV1 and TRDJ1, with D possibly TRDD2 on 5 matching bases. This CDR3 has 16 residues. Germline lookup yields CDR1 TSWWSYY and CDR2 QGS. Trimming cost V 5 bases and J 3 bases, with 19 bases left between them. The CDR3 DNA is TGTGCTCTTGGGAACGACGCTCCTAGAGGTCCCGATAAACTCATCTTT. It yields the protein CALGNDAPRGPDKLIF.

The chain couples TRDV1 to TRDJ1; perhaps TRDD3 as D (5 bases). The germline gives CDR1 TSWWSYY, CDR2 QGS. The CDR3 loop spans 17 amino acids. V gave up 6 bases and J gave up 8 bases, with 28 bases separating them. The CDR3 spells CALGEGSEEPGTSKLIF. In nucleotides, the CDR3 is TGTGCTCTTGGTGAGGGGTCCGAGGAGCCGGGGACGTCGAAACTCATCTTT.

This clone came up a few times. The rearrangement joins TRDV1 to TRDJ1; 10 nucleotides align to TRDD3. The CDR3 sequence is 16 residues long. The J segment lost 7 bases and the V segment lost 1 base, leaving 9 bases of the junction unmatched. Germline V CDR1 and CDR2: TSWWSYY, QGS. The CDR3 coding sequence is TGTGCTCTTGGGGAACCGGAGGGGGATACGCGGGGTAAACTCATCTTT. Amino acids: CALGEPEGDTRGKLIF.

On this clone itself: Only one base separates this from a far larger clonotype, so it likely reflects a read error. This chain links TRDV1 with TRDJ1, with 7 bases identical to TRDD3. The germline gives CDR1 TSWWSYY, CDR2 QGS. J lost 3 bases, V lost 0 bases, and 37 bases had no gene match. The CDR3 runs to 26 residues. The CDR3 DNA follows: TGTGCTCTTGGGGAACTAAGGCGGCAGCAATTTCCTTCGACGTACTGGGGCCTCTACAACGCCGATAAACTCATCTTT. The encoded protein is CALGELRRQQFPSTYWGLYNADKLIF.

This chain joins TRDV1 and TRDJ1; 10 bases line up with TRDD3. The CDR3 has 21 amino acids. V trimming: 0 bases; J trimming: 0 bases; junction bases outside the gene matches: 16. Germline assignment: CDR1 TSWWSYY and CDR2 QGS. CDR3 DNA sequence: TGTGCTCTTGGGGAACTTCCTCATACTGGGGGATCTACCCTGTACACCGATAAACTCATCTTT. Protein sequence: CALGELPHTGGSTLYTDKLIF.

The gene calls are TRDV1 and TRDJ1; no clear D. With 5 bases removed from V and 0 bases from J, the gap between germline ends came to 13 bases. This CDR3 spans 15 amino acids. CDR1 is TSWWSYY, CDR2 QGS, per germline. The DNA for the CDR3 is TGTGCTCTTGGGATGGCCTTGAGCCACACCGATAAACTCATCTTT. Translating it yields CALGMALSHTDKLIF.

The V and J genes are TRDV1 and TRDJ4; 10 nucleotides agree with TRDD3. The CDR3 is 20 amino acids. Germline loops: CDR1 TSWWSYY, CDR2 QGS. The junction had 20 bases not matched to a gene; V was cut back by 2 bases and J by 2 bases. CDR3 amino acids: CALGEGVFPTLWGISRPLIF. The CDR3 DNA sequence: TGTGCTCTTGGGGAAGGGGTTTTTCCTACGCTCTGGGGGATATCTAGACCCCTGATCTTT.

The rearrangement joins TRDV1 to TRDJ1; 9 positions match TRDD3. Trimming cost V 3 bases and J 1 base; bases outside gene matches: 21. CDR1 is TSWWSYY and CDR2 is QGS in the germline V gene. CDR3 length equals 21 residues. The DNA for the CDR3 is TGTGCTCTTGGGGAGCCGGTCCTTCCACCGTACTGGGGGACCCCCACCGATAAACTCATCTTT. This translates into CALGEPVLPPYWGTPTDKLIF.

This clone was seen only a few times. This chain uses TRAV38-2/DV8 with TRDJ1; possibly TRDD3 for D (6 bases). Per the germline V gene, CDR1 is TSESDYY and CDR2 is QEAYKQQN. Trimming took off 2 bases at V and 0 bases at J, with 20 bases between the two ends. The CDR3 covers 18 residues. The CDR3 here is CAYRSRVGVLLYTDKLIF. CDR3 coding DNA: TGTGCTTATAGGAGTAGGGTGGGGGTTCTCCTGTACACCGATAAACTCATCTTT.

This chain uses TRDV1 with TRDJ1; 11 nucleotides agree with TRDD3. CDR3 size: 22 residues. Unmatched junction bases numbered 26, after V lost 1 base and J lost 7 bases. Germline assignment: CDR1 TSWWSYY and CDR2 QGS. The CDR3 is CALGERIYDDPMSGGYWLKLIF. Written as DNA, the CDR3 is TGTGCTCTTGGGGAACGGATCTACGACGATCCTATGTCTGGGGGATACTGGCTTAAACTCATCTTT.

This clone is medium-sized. The chain is built from TRDV1 and TRDJ1, with TRDD3 matching over 9 bases. The germline V gene encodes CDR1 TSWWSYY and CDR2 QGS. This CDR3 has 21 residues. V was pared by 2 bases and J by 0 bases, with 19 bases of the junction left unmatched. The CDR3 nucleotides read TGTGCTCTTGGGGAAACGGATGGGGGGATACAGGCCCGGGATTACACCGATAAACTCATCTTT. This gives the protein CALGETDGGIQARDYTDKLIF.

V usage is TRDV1 and J usage is TRDJ1; 12 bases line up with TRDD3. Germline trimming cut 5 bases from V and 1 base from J; bases unmatched to any gene: 14. The CDR3 is made up of 19 amino acids. Per germline, CDR1 TSWWSYY and CDR2 QGS. The CDR3 sequence: CALGNSPVWGIRSTDKLIF. CDR3 in DNA: TGTGCTCTTGGGAATTCCCCCGTCTGGGGGATACGGTCCACCGATAAACTCATCTTT.

The chain carries TRAV36/DV7 and TRDJ1, with 12 positions matching TRDD3. V lost 2 bases to trimming and J lost 6 bases; unmatched junction nucleotides: 44. This CDR3 is built from 27 residues. Per germline, CDR1 VTNFRS and CDR2 LTSSGIE (reference sequence). CDR3 amino acids: CAVDLPMIPINWGIPGGLTESVNKLIF. The DNA for the CDR3 is TGTGCTGTGGACCTTCCAATGATTCCTATAAACTGGGGGATACCTGGTGGGCTAACCGAATCGGTGAATAAACTCATCTTT.

This clone was found a few times. The chain links TRDV1 to TRDJ1; 12 bases align to TRDD3. This CDR3 has 20 amino acids. V was clipped by 2 bases and J by 0 bases; unmatched bases: 13. Germline CDR1 is TSWWSYY and CDR2 is QGS. This chain's CDR3 is CALGETSGHWGILYTDKLIF. CDR3 nucleotide sequence: TGTGCTCTTGGGGAAACCTCGGGCCACTGGGGGATACTGTACACCGATAAACTCATCTTT.

This clone was detected once. The V call is TRDV1, the J call TRDJ1; a possible D gene is TRDD3 (6 bases). Germline V gene lookup returns CDR1 TSWWSYY and CDR2 QGS. V lost 3 bases and J lost 0, with 38 bases in between. The CDR3 runs 24 residues. DNA for the CDR3: TGTGCTCTTGGGGACGCAATAACACCCGCTACTCGGGGGAGAGGGATCAGGTACACCGATAAACTCATCTTT. It codes for CALGDAITPATRGRGIRYTDKLIF.